This TCR beta chain was identified during a study of blood T cell repertoires in COVID-19 (dated by TCRdb to the early 2020s). Notes on the research overall: Samples covering the acute and convalescent phases of COVID-19 were provided by collaborators in the United States, Italy and Spain. Where HLA class I and class II types were available, the types were taken from metadata supplied by the sample provider, not from assay-based typing. Subjects who had been exposed to COVID-19, were actively infected with it, or had recovered from it provided the deeply sampled blood TCRbeta repertoires that made up the dataset. The prospective study material was composed of cDNA or gDNA derived from T cells, B-cell-depleted T cells, or PBMCs. A de-identified subject ID, COVID-19 status, age in years and sex were almost always included in the sample metadata. A freely available public database, intended as a resource for researchers studying the immune response to SARS-CoV-2, is where the repertoires were released. The samples were drawn from the first 160 participants of the ongoing ImmuneRACE study and from about 1,200 subjects provided by 6 global collaborators. Overall results and qualifications from the work: The quantity of clinical and demographic metadata differed by source and by participant and was supplied without curation.

The immunoSEQ Assay, a bias-controlled multiplex PCR, was used to amplify TCRbeta CDR3 regions from genomic DNA. The authors' pipeline ran thus. Nucleated cell counts per sample were estimated from amplification of reference gene primers within the assay. To quantify the absolute abundance of each unique TCRbeta CDR3 rearrangement, sequence reads were collapsed and filtered. Productive Simpson clonality was computed per sample as the square root of Simpson's diversity index over productive rearrangements. The table comes from immuneACCESS by way of TCRdb, which keeps in-frame sequences with V and J called. Part of the clones is missing from these tables; in studies checked, under half for an unresolved V gene and the rest for unknown reasons. That table gives V, J and clone size, and the DNA gave D and trimming. The sample records about 120,000 clones, approximately 82% of which are singletons. Of the sample, roughly 7% is held by the ten largest clones.

Whole blood was collected in K2EDTA tubes by collaborating institutions according to the institutions' own protocols. Collaborator samples were shipped for TCRbeta analysis as frozen whole blood, isolated PBMCs, or DNA extracted from either sample type. V ends up 7 bases short and J 4 bases short, with an unmatched junction base count of 11. The cysteine opens and the phenylalanine closes a CDR3 of 16 amino acids. Left in the record is the CDR3 DNA by itself, 48 bases read in frame from the first base. CDR1 and CDR2 were assigned from the germline V gene (reference sequence) as LNHDA and SQIVND. As to this clone: Its antigen is not yet known. Base qualities were left out, and no much larger clone turns up one base away.

Specimen: peripheral blood. Rearrangement joined TRBV19 to TRBJ1-2, with 11 bases aligning to TRBD1. The sequence came from a man in his sixties or seventies with active or convalescent COVID-19. The CDR3 reads as follows: CASIRTGGESIYGYTF. The nucleotides read TGTGCCAGTATCCGGACAGGGGGCGAGAGTATCTATGGCTACACCTTC.